The T cell receptor (beta chain) described here comes from a study of molecular identifiers for immune sequencing clone quantification. TCR libraries were built in bulk with a published protocol and specific TCR primers. TCRdb independently ran MiXCR on the PCR reads; one entry per CDR3 protein. The sample yields over 600,000 distinct CDR3 sequences, just under 20% seen once. This clonotype has more than one count but fewer than ten. Sequences were obtained from naive CD8+ T cells from blood, with Jurkat cell RNA spiked in. The subset is: FACS-sorted CD8+CD4-CCR7+CD45RA+ naive T cells. The receptor's source is a human donor in good health. Some libraries in this study had Jurkat cell RNA spiked in.

The DNA for the CDR3 is TGCGCCAGCAGCCAAGGTTTCAGGGGGCTCTACGAGCAGTACTTC. It encodes CASSQGFRGLYEQYF. The chain is built from TRBV4-3 and TRBJ2-7; 8 bases fit TRBD1. J lost 3 bases, V lost 1 base, and 5 bases had no gene match. The CDR3 length is 15 residues. Germline CDR1 and CDR2: LGHNA and YSLEER.